The clone carrying this T cell receptor (beta chain) came up many times. The data stem from a study of molecular identifiers for immune sequencing clone quantification. At the level of the study: Five portions were made in replicates from RNA of 20,000 or 100,000 naive CD8 cells, and four underwent sequencing.

Naive CD8 T cells were picked out by sorting for CD8+CD4-CCR7+CD45RA+. TCRdb recomputed calls from the PCR reads with MiXCR, one row per CDR3 protein. Counted here are some 35,000 distinct CDR3 sequences, 15% to 20% occurring once; the ten biggest clones make up 0.9% to 1.2%. V was clipped by 6 bases and J by 7 bases, with 16 bases between them. CDR1 is MGHDK and CDR2 is SYGVNS in the germline V gene. The CDR3 extends over 15 amino acids. Sequencing was done on a sample of naive CD8+ T cells from blood, with Jurkat cell RNA spiked in. Subset defined: FACS-sorted CD8+CD4-CCR7+CD45RA+ naive T cells. This chain connects TRBV25-1 to TRBJ1-6, with D possibly TRBD1 on 6 matching bases. The sequence was obtained from a human donor in good health. Some libraries in this study had Jurkat cell RNA spiked in. The CDR3 DNA is TGTGCCAGCAGCGAAACAGGGTTTTTCAATTCACCCCTCCACTTT. Protein sequence: CASSETGFFNSPLHF.